This TCR beta chain appears in the sequencing data of a study of cytomegalovirus exposure and HLA in healthy donors. The study's findings and limits: There were some public TCRs occurring in many donors, but most TCR sequences were rare. Confirmation in vitro established that a few CMV-associated chains were specific for CMV antigens. Excluded: some indistinguishable V segments such as TRBV6-2 and TRBV6-3. Researchers reported from a later analysis that most CMV-associated TCR beta chains appeared HLA-restricted.

PCR primers comprised 60 Vbeta and 13 Jbeta primers. Using immunoSEQ multiplex PCR, the repertoire was profiled, and TCRdb retains in-frame clones only, with some absent. This table has some 120,000 clones, around 80% appearing once. A word on this clone: The antigen is unknown.

Germline V gene sequence: CDR1 SGHVS, CDR2 FQNEAQ. The CDR3 loop spans 14 amino acids. V was clipped by 7 bases and J by 0 bases, with 11 bases between them. The sequenced material came from PBMCs. The gene calls are TRBV7-8 and TRBJ2-3; weak D call: TRBD2 (5 bases). The TCR sequence derives from a woman in her thirties in good health and CMV-seronegative. CDR3 in DNA: TGTGCCAGCATTAAAGCGGCGAGCACAGATACGCAGTATTTT. Its translation is CASIKAASTDTQYF.